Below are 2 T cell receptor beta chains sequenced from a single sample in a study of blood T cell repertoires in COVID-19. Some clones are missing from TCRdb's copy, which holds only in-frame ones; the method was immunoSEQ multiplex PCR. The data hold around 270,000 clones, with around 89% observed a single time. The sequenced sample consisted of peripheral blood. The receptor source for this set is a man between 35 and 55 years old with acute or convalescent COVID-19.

The CDR3 coding sequence is TGTGCCACCAGTGATTGGGCAGGGGGCAGCGGGGAGCTGTTTTTT. It is translated as CATSDWAGGSGELFF. The chain joins TRBV24-1 to TRBJ2-2, with 8 nucleotides matching TRBD1. The CDR3 extends over 15 amino acids. V gave up 2 bases and J gave up 7 bases; unmatched junction bases: 5. Germline CDR1 and CDR2: KGHDR and SFDVKD.

The CDR3, as DNA: TGTGCCTGGAGTGATCGCGGGAAACCACCTTACGAGCAGTACTTC. The encoded protein is CAWSDRGKPPYEQYF. This rearrangement joins TRBV30 to TRBJ2-7, with a tentative D call TRBD2 (6 bases). V shed 1 base and J shed 4 bases, with 17 bases lying between them. Germline V gene data show CDR1 as GTSNPN and CDR2 as SVGIG (reference sequence). This CDR3 comprises 15 residues.